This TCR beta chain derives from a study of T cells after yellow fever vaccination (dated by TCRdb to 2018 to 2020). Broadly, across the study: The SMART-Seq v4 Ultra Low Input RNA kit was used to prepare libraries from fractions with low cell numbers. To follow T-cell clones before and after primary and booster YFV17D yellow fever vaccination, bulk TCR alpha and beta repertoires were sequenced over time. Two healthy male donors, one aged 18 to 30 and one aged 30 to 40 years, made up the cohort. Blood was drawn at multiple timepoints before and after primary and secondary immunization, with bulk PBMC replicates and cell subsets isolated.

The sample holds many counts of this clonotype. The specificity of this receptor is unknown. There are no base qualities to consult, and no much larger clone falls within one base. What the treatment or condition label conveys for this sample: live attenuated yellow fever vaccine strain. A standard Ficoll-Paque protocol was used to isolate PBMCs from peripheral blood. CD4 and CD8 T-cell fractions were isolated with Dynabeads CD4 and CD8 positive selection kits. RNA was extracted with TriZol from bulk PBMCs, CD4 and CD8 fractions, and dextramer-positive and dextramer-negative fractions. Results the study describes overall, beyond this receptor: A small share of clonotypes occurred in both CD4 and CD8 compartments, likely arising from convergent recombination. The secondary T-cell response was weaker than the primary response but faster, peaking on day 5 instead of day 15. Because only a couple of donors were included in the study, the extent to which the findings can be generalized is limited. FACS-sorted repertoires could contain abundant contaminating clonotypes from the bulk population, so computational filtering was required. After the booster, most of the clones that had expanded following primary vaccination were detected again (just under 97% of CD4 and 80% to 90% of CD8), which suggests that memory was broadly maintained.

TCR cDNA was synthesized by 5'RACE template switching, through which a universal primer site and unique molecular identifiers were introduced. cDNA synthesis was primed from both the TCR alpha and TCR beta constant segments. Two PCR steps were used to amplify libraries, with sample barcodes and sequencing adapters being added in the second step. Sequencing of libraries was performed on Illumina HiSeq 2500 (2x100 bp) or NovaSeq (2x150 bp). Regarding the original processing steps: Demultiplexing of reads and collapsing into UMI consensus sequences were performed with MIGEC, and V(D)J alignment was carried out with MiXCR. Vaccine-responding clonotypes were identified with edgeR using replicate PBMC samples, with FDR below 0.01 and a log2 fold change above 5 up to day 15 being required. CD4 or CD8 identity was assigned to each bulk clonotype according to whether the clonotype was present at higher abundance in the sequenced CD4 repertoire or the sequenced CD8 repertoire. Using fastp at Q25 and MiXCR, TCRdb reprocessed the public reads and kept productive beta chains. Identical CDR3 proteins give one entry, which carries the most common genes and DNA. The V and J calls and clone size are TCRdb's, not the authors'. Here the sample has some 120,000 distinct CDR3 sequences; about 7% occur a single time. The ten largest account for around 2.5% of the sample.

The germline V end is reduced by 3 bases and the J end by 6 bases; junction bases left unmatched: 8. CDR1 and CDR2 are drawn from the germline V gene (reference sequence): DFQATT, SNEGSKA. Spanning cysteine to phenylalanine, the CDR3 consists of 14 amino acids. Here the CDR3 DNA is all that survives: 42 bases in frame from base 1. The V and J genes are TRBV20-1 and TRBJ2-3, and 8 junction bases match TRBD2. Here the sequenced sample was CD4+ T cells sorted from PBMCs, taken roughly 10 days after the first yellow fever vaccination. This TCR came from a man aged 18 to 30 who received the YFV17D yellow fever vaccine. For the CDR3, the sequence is CSASGGASWDTQYF. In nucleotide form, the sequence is TGCAGTGCTAGCGGGGGGGCGTCTTGGGATACGCAGTATTTT.